Following are 2 T cell receptor beta chains from one sample sequenced in a study of blood T cell repertoires in COVID-19. Profiled with immunoSEQ multiplex PCR; TCRdb holds only in-frame clones, not every one. This repertoire shows about 130,000 clones, 86% found once; its top ten account for approximately 2.2%. Sequencing was performed on PBMCs or T cells enriched from blood (not recorded which). The origin of the receptors is a woman in her forties or fifties who had recovered from COVID-19.

The chain carries TRBV6-4 and TRBJ2-2, with a tentative D call TRBD2 (5 bases). Germline values: CDR1 MRHNA, CDR2 SNTAGT. The CDR3 is 13 amino acids. The V end was cut by 10 bases, the J end by 6 bases, with 15 bases between. The CDR3 nucleotides are TGTGCCACTCGGTTTGAGGACTCCGGGGAGCTGTTTTTT. This gives the protein CATRFEDSGELFF.

The J gene is TRBJ1-2, the V gene TRBV7-9, with D possibly TRBD1 on 6 matching bases. CDR3 length: 15 residues. Trimming removed 3 bases at V and 4 bases at J, with 15 bases between. The V gene's germline CDR1 is SEHNR and CDR2 FQNEAQ (reference sequence). The CDR3 here is CASSFTTDRTYGYTF. The CDR3 bases are TGTGCCAGCAGCTTTACGACAGACAGGACCTATGGCTACACCTTC.